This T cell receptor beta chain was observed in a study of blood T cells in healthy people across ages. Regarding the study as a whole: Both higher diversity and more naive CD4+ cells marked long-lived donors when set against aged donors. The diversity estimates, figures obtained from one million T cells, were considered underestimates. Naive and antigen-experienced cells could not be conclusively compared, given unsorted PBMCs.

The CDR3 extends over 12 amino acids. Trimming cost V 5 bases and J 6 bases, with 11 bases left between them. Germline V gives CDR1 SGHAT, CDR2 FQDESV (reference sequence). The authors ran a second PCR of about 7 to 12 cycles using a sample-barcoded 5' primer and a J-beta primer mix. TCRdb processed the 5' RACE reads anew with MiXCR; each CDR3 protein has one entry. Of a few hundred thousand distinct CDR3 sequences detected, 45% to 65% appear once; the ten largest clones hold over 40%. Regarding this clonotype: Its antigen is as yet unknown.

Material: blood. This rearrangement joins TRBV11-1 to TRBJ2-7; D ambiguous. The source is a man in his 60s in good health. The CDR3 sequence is CASSPSRREQYF. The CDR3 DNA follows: TGTGCCAGCAGCCCGAGCCGCCGCGAGCAGTACTTC. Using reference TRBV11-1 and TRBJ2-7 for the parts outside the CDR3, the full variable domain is EAEVAQSPRYKITEKSQAVAFWCDPISGHATLYWYRQILGQGPELLVQFQDESVVDDSQLPKDRFSAERLKGVDSTLKIQPAELGDSAMYLCASSPSRREQYFGPGTRLTVT.